Reported below is one TCR beta chain. Its specificity is not known. For the second PCR, which ran for roughly 6 to 12 cycles, a sample-barcoded 5' primer and a J-beta primer mix were used. MiXCR, run by TCRdb on the 5' RACE reads, gives a single entry per CDR3 protein. The sample lists roughly 730,000 distinct CDR3 sequences; about 61% were seen once. The source of the sample is a study of blood T cells in healthy people across ages. General study points: In these data, TCR beta diversity tracked strongly with naive T cell percentage. In older individuals, TCR beta diversity per million T cells was lower, falling roughly linearly with age.

The CDR3 has 14 amino acids. Germline V gene lookup returns CDR1 SGHTA and CDR2 FQGNSA. The V gene end was trimmed by 5 bases and the J gene end by 12 bases; junction bases not matched to a gene: 11. Sequencing used blood. The rearrangement links TRBV7-2 to TRBJ2-4; the match to TRBD1 covers 9 bases. The origin of this receptor is a man aged 35 to 55 in good health. This CDR3 is CASSDGQGRFGQYF. The CDR3 bases are TGTGCCAGCAGCGACGGACAGGGGCGGTTCGGTCAGTACTTC. Drawing the rest from reference TRBV7-2 and TRBJ2-4, the complete variable domain is GAGVSQSPSNKVTEKGKDVELRCDPISGHTALYWYRQSLGQGLEFLIYFQGNSAPDKSGLPSDRFSAERTGGSVSTLTIQRTQQEDSAVYLCASSDGQGRFGQYFGAGTRLSVL.